Presented here are 3 T cell receptor beta chains from one specimen sequenced in a study of Graves' ophthalmopathy and Graves' hyperthyroidism (dated by TCRdb to the late 2010s). Sequencing was carried out with an Illumina HiSeq 2000. TCR beta CDR3 regions were amplified from RNA transcripts for repertoire sequencing. A first-round RT-PCR used HTBI primers with the Qiagen OneStep RT-PCR kit, followed by a second-round multiplex PCR, size selection and purification. Using fastp trimming at Q25 and MiXCR clonotype assembly, TCRdb reanalyzed the public sequencing data and kept in-frame beta chains. Every CDR3 protein is listed once, alongside the most common genes and DNA of its rows. The sample data list nearly 400,000 distinct CDR3 sequences, and about 16% of these were observed just once. The top ten clonotypes cover more than 1.5% of the sample. Sequenced material: peripheral blood. All receptors come from a woman between 18 and 29 years old with Graves' ophthalmopathy. Donor details come from another sample of the same person, matched by shared clones.

The chain joins TRBV12-3 or TRBV12-4 to TRBJ2-7; D unresolved. The CDR3 runs to 16 residues. Between the trimmed V and J ends, which lost 4 bases and 6 bases, there was a span of 22 bases. CDR3 residues: CASSSRSASKALEQYF. The CDR3 coding sequence is TGTGCCAGCAGTTCGAGGTCGGCTAGTAAGGCTCTCGAGCAGTACTTC.

This clonotype was observed many times. This rearrangement joins TRBV7-2 to TRBJ2-7; D gene ambiguous. The CDR3 is 13 amino acids. V dropped 5 bases and J dropped 7 bases, with 15 bases sitting between them. The germline CDR1 and CDR2 sequences are SGHTA and FQGNSA. The CDR3 DNA reads TGTGCCAGCAGCCAGTTAGGTTCGAGGGAGCAGTACTTC. Translation: CASSQLGSREQYF.

This clonotype was counted many times. The chain carries TRBV7-8 and TRBJ1-6, with TRBD1 matching 10 bases. Germline CDR1 SGHVS, CDR2 FQNEAQ. The CDR3 contains 15 residues. J was trimmed by 10 bases and V by 5 bases; bases with no gene match: 8. CDR3 region: CASSPTTGGTSPLHF. CDR3 coding DNA: TGTGCCAGCAGCCCCACGACAGGGGGCACCTCACCCCTCCACTTT.